These 21 T cell receptor beta chains were all obtained from the same sample, sequenced in a study of T-cell memory formation after mild COVID-19. MiXCR, run by TCRdb on the 5' RACE reads, gives a single entry per CDR3 protein. The sample holds about 140,000 distinct CDR3 sequences, 13% to 15% seen once. Source material: PBMCs or a T cell subset sorted from them (not recorded which). These TCRs come from an adult woman who had mild COVID-19 (a few samples of this study predate the infection). Cell type and time point are not known.

This clonotype was picked up a small number of times. This chain connects TRBV29-1 to TRBJ2-7; no clear D. CDR1 and CDR2 (germline): SQVTM, ANQGSEA. This CDR3 has 15 amino acids. The ends were cut back, 1 base at V and 0 bases at J, with 13 bases in the middle. The DNA of the CDR3 is TGCAGCGTTGAAGGGACCGAGGCGAGCTCCTACGAGCAGTACTTC. Translated, it gives CSVEGTEASSYEQYF.

Ten or more counts support this clonotype. The chain uses TRBV6-5 and TRBJ2-2; D is possibly TRBD1 (6 bases). Trimming left V 7 bases short and J 3 bases short, with 15 bases between. Per germline, CDR1 MNHEY and CDR2 SVGAGI. The CDR3 length is 15 residues. The CDR3 reads CASTNTGRDTGELFF. DNA for the CDR3: TGTGCCAGCACTAATACAGGGCGGGACACCGGGGAGCTGTTTTTT.

The chain's CDR3 is CASSPRTGGKNTPYEQYF. CDR3 DNA sequence: TGCGCCAGCAGCCCACGGACAGGGGGCAAGAATACACCCTACGAGCAGTACTTC. The chain joins TRBV5-1 to TRBJ2-7; TRBD1 matches at 11 bases. Germline loops: CDR1 SGHRS, CDR2 YFSETQ. The CDR3 sequence is 18 residues long. V was clipped by 4 bases and J by 2 bases; unmatched bases: 14.

There are a few counts of this clonotype. The chain joins TRBV7-2 to TRBJ1-4; no clear D gene. The CDR3 extends over 14 amino acids. V dropped 3 bases and J dropped 8 bases, with 13 bases sitting between them. CDR1 is SGHTA and CDR2 is FQGNSA in the germline V gene. CDR3 coding DNA: TGTGCCAGCAGCTTGACCTCGGTGAGGGAAAAACTGTTTTTT. Translation: CASSLTSVREKLFF.

CDR3 DNA sequence: TGCGCCAGCAGCCCCGGCCCTGGGAAGACCTACGAGCAGTACTTC. Encoded protein: CASSPGPGKTYEQYF. The chain combines TRBV4-1 with TRBJ2-7; D remains unclear. Germline V gene sequence: CDR1 MGHRA, CDR2 YSYEKL. V was cut by 4 bases and J by 2 bases, with 15 bases left in between. This CDR3 spans 15 amino acids.

The rearrangement uses TRBV6-5 and TRBJ2-1, with D unresolved. V was trimmed by 6 bases and J by 10 bases, leaving 16 bases between them. The germline CDR1 and CDR2 sequences are MNHEY and SVGAGI. The CDR3 runs 13 residues. The CDR3 DNA reads as TGTGCCAGCAGCCCCACCCCCGGTCGGGAGCAGTTCTTC. Translated: CASSPTPGREQFF.

The table lists this clonotype with a few counts. This chain connects TRBV25-1 to TRBJ2-2, with 7 bases aligning to TRBD1. Germline V gene data show CDR1 as MGHDK and CDR2 as SYGVNS. V trimming: 5 bases; J trimming: 4 bases; junction bases outside the gene matches: 7. The CDR3 covers 15 residues. The CDR3 sequence is CASSIRTGITGELFF. Written as DNA, the CDR3 is TGTGCCAGCAGTATCCGGACAGGAATCACCGGGGAGCTGTTTTTT.

This clonotype was seen ten or more times. The rearrangement uses TRBV28 and TRBJ2-5; D gene unclear. Trimming shortened V by 1 base and J by 2 bases, and 8 bases separated the two germline ends. Germline-derived CDR1 and CDR2 are MDHEN and SYDVKM. The CDR3 totals 14 residues. In DNA, the CDR3 is TGTGCCAGCAGTTTATCCGTAGTGCAAGAGACCCAGTACTTC. Amino acids: CASSLSVVQETQYF. The variable domain in full, with the rest retrieved from reference TRBV28 and TRBJ2-5, is DVKVTQSSRYLVKRTGEKVFLECVQDMDHENMFWYRQDPGLGLRLIYFSYDVKMKEKGDIPEGYSVSREKKERFSLILESASTNQTSMYLCASSLSVVQETQYFGPGTRLLVL.

The table lists this clonotype with many counts. V and J are TRBV12-3 or TRBV12-4 and TRBJ1-1; unclear D gene. This CDR3 contains 14 residues. Trimming took off 2 bases at V and 3 bases at J, with 10 bases between the two ends. The CDR3 reads CASSLQEVHTEAFF. CDR3 coding DNA: TGTGCCAGCAGTTTACAGGAAGTTCACACTGAAGCTTTCTTT.

This clonotype has only a few counts. CDR3 sequence (DNA): TGTGCCAGCAGAGCTACCAGGGCCGCGGGGGAGCTGTTTTTT. It is translated as CASRATRAAGELFF. This rearrangement joins TRBV14 to TRBJ2-2; D is possibly TRBD1 (5 bases). V gave up 6 bases and J gave up 8 bases, with 16 bases separating them. Germline V lookup: CDR1 SGHDN, CDR2 FVKESK. The CDR3 is made up of 14 amino acids.

The chain is built from TRBV5-6 and TRBJ1-1; D is possibly TRBD1 (6 bases). The CDR3 is 14 residues long. V lost 0 bases and J 3 bases, leaving 9 bases between the germline ends. Germline V gene data show CDR1 as SGHDT and CDR2 as YYEEEE. The DNA of the CDR3 is TGTGCCAGCAGCTTGGATCCAGGGGACACTGAAGCTTTCTTT. Residues: CASSLDPGDTEAFF.

The chain carries TRBV12-3 or TRBV12-4 and TRBJ2-7, with TRBD2 matching over 7 bases. This CDR3 contains 14 residues. V shed 4 bases, J shed 5 bases, and the junction held 8 bases outside the gene matches. CDR3 sequence reads: CASSWGGLEHEQYF. CDR3 DNA sequence: TGTGCCAGCAGTTGGGGGGGGTTAGAACACGAGCAGTACTTC.

The CDR3 sequence is CASSLGGGIEDGYTF. The CDR3, as DNA: TGCGCCAGCAGCTTGGGCGGAGGGATAGAGGATGGCTACACCTTC. V usage is TRBV5-1 and J usage is TRBJ1-2; D ambiguous. Trimming took 0 bases from V and 6 from J, leaving 15 bases between them. The CDR3 contains 15 residues. Germline V gene data show CDR1 as SGHRS and CDR2 as YFSETQ.

This clonotype was observed a handful of times. This rearrangement joins TRBV12-3 or TRBV12-4 to TRBJ2-5, with D perhaps matching TRBD2 (5 bases). The CDR3 is 12 residues long. V was pared by 5 bases and J by 5 bases, with 9 bases between. CDR3 DNA: TGTGCCAGCAGTACTAGTGAGGAGACCCAGTACTTC. Amino acid sequence: CASSTSEETQYF.

This chain's CDR3 is CASSLLRRGYYEQYF. The CDR3 DNA is TGTGCCAGCAGTTTACTCCGCAGGGGATACTACGAGCAGTACTTC. V and J are TRBV28 and TRBJ2-7; maybe TRBD1 (6 bases). This CDR3 is 15 amino acids long. V dropped 2 bases and J dropped 3 bases, with 14 bases sitting between them. Per germline, CDR1 MDHEN and CDR2 SYDVKM.

A few counts support this clonotype. The CDR3 DNA follows: TGTGCCAGCAGCTTATATGCCGACGATACGCAGTATTTT. As protein: CASSLYADDTQYF. The chain couples TRBV7-9 to TRBJ2-3; D gene uncertain. V dropped 2 bases and J dropped 6 bases, with 9 bases sitting between them. The CDR3 is 13 amino acids. Germline V CDR1 and CDR2: SEHNR, FQNEAQ (reference sequence).

There are a few counts of this clonotype. The chain joins TRBV19 to TRBJ1-2; D call uncertain. V was shortened by 8 bases and J by 4 bases, with 11 bases between the two germline ends. Per germline, CDR1 LNHDA and CDR2 SQIVND (reference sequence). The CDR3 contains 12 residues. The CDR3 nucleotides are TGTGCCAGTGGAATAGCTGGCTATGGCTACACCTTC. As protein: CASGIAGYGYTF.

This clonotype showed up just a few times. The rearrangement joins TRBV20-1 to TRBJ2-5, with 7 bases fitting TRBD2. V gave up 4 bases and J gave up 4 bases; unmatched junction bases: 9. This CDR3 is built from 14 residues. Germline CDR1 is DFQATT and CDR2 is SNEGSKA (reference sequence). This chain's CDR3 is CSAKSGGSGETQYF. CDR3 in DNA: TGCAGTGCTAAGTCAGGCGGGAGTGGAGAGACCCAGTACTTC.

This clonotype was detected only a few times. The chain combines TRBV6-1 with TRBJ2-3; D not certain. In germline, CDR1 is MNHNS, CDR2 SASEGT. V was pared by 7 bases and J by 3 bases, with 11 bases between. This CDR3 contains 13 residues. The CDR3 DNA is TGTGCCAGCAACCCCTCCCGGACAGATACGCAGTATTTT. This gives the protein CASNPSRTDTQYF.

In this sample, this clonotype turned up many times. The chain carries TRBV9 and TRBJ2-1; 8 bases map to TRBD2. The CDR3 length is 12 residues. The germline V gene encodes CDR1 SGDLS and CDR2 YYNGEE. J lost 13 bases, V lost 4 bases, and 7 bases had no gene match. The CDR3 sequence: CASSSHRGGQFF. In nucleotides, the CDR3 is TGTGCCAGCAGCTCACACCGGGGGGGTCAGTTCTTC. Full variable domain (remainder filled in from reference TRBV9 and TRBJ2-1): DSGVTQTPKHLITATGQRVTLRCSPRSGDLSVYWYQQSLDQGLQFLIQYYNGEERAKGNILERFSAQQFPDLHSELNLSSLELGDSALYFCASSSHRGGQFFGPGTRLTVL.

In this sample, this clonotype turned up a few times. The rearrangement links TRBV29-1 to TRBJ2-6; 7 nucleotides agree with TRBD1. The CDR3 is 14 residues long. The J segment lost 4 bases and the V segment lost 6 bases, leaving 6 bases of the junction unmatched. CDR1 is SQVTM, CDR2 ANQGSEA, per germline. The CDR3, as DNA: TGCAGCGTCGTGACAGGGACAGGGGCCAACGTCCTGACTTTC. Its protein is CSVVTGTGANVLTF.